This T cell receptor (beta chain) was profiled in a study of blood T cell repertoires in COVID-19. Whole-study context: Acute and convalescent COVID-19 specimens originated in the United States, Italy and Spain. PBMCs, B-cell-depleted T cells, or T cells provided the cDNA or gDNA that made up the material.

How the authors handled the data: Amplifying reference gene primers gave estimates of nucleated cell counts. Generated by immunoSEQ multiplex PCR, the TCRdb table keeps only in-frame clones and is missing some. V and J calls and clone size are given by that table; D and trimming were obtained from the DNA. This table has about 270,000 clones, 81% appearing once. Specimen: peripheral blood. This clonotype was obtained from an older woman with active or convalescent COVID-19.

In DNA, the CDR3 is TGTGCGACCGGGAGCTACACCTTC. It yields the protein CATGSYTF. The rearrangement joins TRBV11-2 to TRBJ1-2; no definite D call. The germline V gene has CDR1 SGHAT and CDR2 FQNNGV. The CDR3 has 8 residues.